The T cell receptor (beta chain) under discussion was sequenced for a study of response to subunit inactivated influenza vaccine. The study's findings and limits: The authors suggested that few new T cells are recruited per seasonal influenza vaccination.

Comment on this clonotype: Antigen: not known.

Each CDR3 protein is one row after TCRdb ran MiXCR on the RT-PCR reads. The table lists 600,000 to 850,000 distinct CDR3 sequences, 14% of them singletons, with around 7.6% in the top ten. The clonotype was recovered from a man aged 50 to 59 who received an inactivated influenza vaccine. The sample in question was PBMCs from blood, obtained 14 to 15 days before vaccination.

The CDR3 loop is CSARDALEQFF. CDR3 bases: TGCAGTGCTAGAGATGCGCTCGAGCAGTTCTTC. The J gene is TRBJ2-1, the V gene TRBV20-1; no reliable D call. V was trimmed by 0 bases and J by 10 bases, leaving 7 bases between them. This CDR3 comprises 11 residues. The germline CDR1 and CDR2 sequences are DFQATT and SNEGSKA (reference sequence).